Presented here are 31 T cell receptor beta chains from one specimen sequenced in a study of blood T cell repertoires in COVID-19. Method: immunoSEQ multiplex PCR; TCRdb's copy keeps in-frame clones and lacks some. The sample consists of hundreds of thousands of clones, about 91% of them appearing once. The source material was peripheral blood. The receptors originated from a man older than 75 with acute or convalescent COVID-19.

A single count supports this clone. The chain employs TRBV5-1 and TRBJ1-5, with 8 nucleotides matching TRBD1. CDR1 and CDR2 from the germline V gene are SGHRS and YFSETQ. V lost 4 bases, J lost 4 bases, and 10 bases stayed unmatched. This CDR3 has 16 residues. This CDR3 is CASSPGQDLGNQPQHF. CDR3 DNA sequence: TGCGCCAGCAGCCCGGGACAGGACTTAGGAAATCAGCCCCAGCATTTT.

V gene TRBV6-2 or TRBV6-3 combines with J gene TRBJ2-5, with D possibly being TRBD2 (6 bases). Germline values: CDR1 MNHEY, CDR2 SVGEGT. This CDR3 region has 14 residues. Trimming removed 5 bases at V and 5 bases at J, with 15 bases between. The CDR3 sequence is CASSGGGMWETQYF. CDR3 bases: TGTGCCAGCAGTGGTGGGGGGATGTGGGAGACCCAGTACTTC.

The chain links TRBV25-1 to TRBJ1-2, with D uncertain. CDR3 length equals 13 residues. In germline, CDR1 is MGHDK, CDR2 SYGVNS. With 5 bases removed from V and 8 bases from J, the gap between germline ends came to 15 bases. Here the CDR3 DNA reads TGTGCCAGCAGTCTAAACTCAGGTTTGGGCTACACCTTC. This codes for CASSLNSGLGYTF.

This rearrangement joins TRBV7-9 to TRBJ2-7, with 8 positions matching TRBD2. The J segment lost 5 bases and the V segment lost 5 bases, leaving 5 bases of the junction unmatched. This CDR3 contains 13 residues. Germline V gives CDR1 SEHNR, CDR2 FQNEAQ (reference sequence). CDR3 in amino acids: CASSPRGVHEQYF. The CDR3 DNA sequence: TGTGCCAGCAGCCCGCGGGGGGTGCACGAGCAGTACTTC.

This sequence joins TRBV28 and TRBJ2-3, with 9 positions matching TRBD2. V shed 6 bases and J 3 bases; nucleotides not matched to a gene: 10. The germline CDR1 and CDR2 sequences are MDHEN and SYDVKM. This CDR3 is 16 amino acids long. CDR3 coding DNA: TGTGCCAGCAGACTCATTAGCGGGAGTCGGACAGATACGCAGTATTTT. This encodes CASRLISGSRTDTQYF.

The chain carries TRBV4-2 and TRBJ2-7, with D possibly matching TRBD2 (5 bases). V lost 2 bases, J lost 3 bases, and 11 bases lay in between. The CDR3 has 14 residues. Germline lookup yields CDR1 LGHNA and CDR2 YNFKEQ. CDR3 in amino acids: CASSQYPEGYEQYF. In DNA form, the CDR3 reads TGTGCCAGCAGCCAATATCCCGAGGGCTACGAGCAGTACTTC.

The rearrangement uses TRBV7-8 and TRBJ1-2; 8 nucleotides align to TRBD1. The CDR3 extends over 17 amino acids. V shed 4 bases, J shed 0 bases, and the junction held 10 bases outside the gene matches. Germline V gene sequence: CDR1 SGHVS, CDR2 FQNEAQ. CDR3 in amino acids: CASSSRTGIAPNYGYTF. DNA for the CDR3: TGTGCCAGCAGCTCCCGGACAGGGATTGCTCCTAACTATGGCTACACCTTC. Together with reference TRBV7-8 and TRBJ1-2, the CDR3 gives the full variable domain: GAGVSQSPRYKVAKRGQDVALRCDPISGHVSLFWYQQALGQGPEFLTYFQNEAQLDKSGLPSDRFFAERPEGSVSTLKIQRTQQEDSAVYLCASSSRTGIAPNYGYTFGSGTRLTVV.

This chain connects TRBV6-2 or TRBV6-3 to TRBJ2-1; TRBD1 matches 7 bases. Germline lookup yields CDR1 MNHEY and CDR2 SVGEGT. CDR3 length: 13 residues. The trim removed 2 bases at V and 9 bases at J, leaving 4 bases unmatched. The chain's CDR3 is CASSYGSGGEQFF. CDR3 DNA: TGTGCCAGCAGTTACGGGTCAGGGGGTGAGCAGTTCTTC.

This rearrangement joins TRBV6-5 to TRBJ1-4, with no clear D. The germline V gene has CDR1 MNHEY and CDR2 SVGAGI. This CDR3 spans 14 amino acids. The V end was cut by 5 bases, the J end by 4 bases, with 11 bases between. The CDR3 DNA is TGTGCCAGCAGTAACTTAGGGAGTAATGAAAAACTGTTTTTT. Protein: CASSNLGSNEKLFF.

Note on this clone: At the DNA level, this CDR3 is encoded by other sequences in the same sample as well. V is TRBV28 and J is TRBJ1-5; a weak D match, TRBD1 (6 bases). The CDR3 runs 14 residues. Germline assignment: CDR1 MDHEN and CDR2 SYDVKM. V was pared by 6 bases and J by 2 bases, with 11 bases between. CDR3 sequence reads: CASSLDRGNQPQHF. CDR3 nucleotide sequence: TGTGCCAGCAGCCTGGACAGAGGCAATCAGCCCCAGCATTTT. The complete variable domain, with remaining parts taken from reference TRBV28 and TRBJ1-5, reads DVKVTQSSRYLVKRTGEKVFLECVQDMDHENMFWYRQDPGLGLRLIYFSYDVKMKEKGDIPEGYSVSREKKERFSLILESASTNQTSMYLCASSLDRGNQPQHFGDGTRLSIL.

The rearrangement links TRBV10-3 to TRBJ1-1; 9 bases fit TRBD1. Germline trimming cut 4 bases from V and 2 bases from J; bases unmatched to any gene: 2. The V gene's germline CDR1 is ENHRY and CDR2 SYGVKD. This CDR3 contains 14 residues. This CDR3 is CAISGDRDNTEAFF. CDR3 nucleotide sequence: TGTGCCATCAGTGGGGACAGGGACAACACTGAAGCTTTCTTT.

The V call is TRBV27, the J call TRBJ1-1; perhaps TRBD1 as D (5 bases). Trimming pared 8 bases from V and 8 bases from J, leaving 21 bases between. Germline V gene data show CDR1 as MNHEY and CDR2 as SMNVEV (reference sequence). CDR3 size: 14 residues. CDR3: CASGGDLPTREAFF. The CDR3 DNA is TGTGCCAGCGGGGGGGACCTACCTACCCGAGAAGCTTTCTTT.

This chain joins TRBV7-9 and TRBJ2-7; possibly TRBD1 for D (6 bases). Per the germline V gene, CDR1 is SEHNR and CDR2 is FQNEAQ (reference sequence). The CDR3 is 12 residues long. V lost 5 bases and J 4 bases, leaving 9 bases between the germline ends. CDR3 sequence reads: CASSPGTYEQYF. CDR3 coding DNA: TGTGCCAGCAGCCCGGGGACATACGAGCAGTACTTC.

V and J are TRBV9 and TRBJ2-5; D is unclear. Germline V gene sequence: CDR1 SGDLS, CDR2 YYNGEE. The V and J ends lost 4 bases and 3 bases respectively, with 16 bases between them. CDR3 length: 15 residues. The CDR3 here is CASSSTSGSEETQYF. CDR3 bases: TGTGCCAGCAGCTCCACCTCAGGTTCCGAAGAGACCCAGTACTTC.

The CDR3 nucleotides are TGCAGTGCTAGTCCCCCAGGGGCGCAAAATTACGAGCAGTACTTC. Encoded protein: CSASPPGAQNYEQYF. V and J are TRBV20-1 and TRBJ2-7; D perhaps matches TRBD1 (6 bases). Germline lookup yields CDR1 DFQATT and CDR2 SNEGSKA (reference sequence). The CDR3 is made up of 15 amino acids. Between the trimmed V and J ends, which lost 3 bases and 4 bases, there was a span of 19 bases.

V usage is TRBV10-3 and J usage is TRBJ1-1; TRBD1 agrees at 7 bases. J was trimmed by 4 bases and V by 4 bases; bases with no gene match: 12. The germline V gene has CDR1 ENHRY and CDR2 SYGVKD. This CDR3 contains 16 residues. CDR3 in amino acids: CAISVADRAEVTEAFF. CDR3 nucleotide sequence: TGTGCCATCAGTGTGGCAGACAGGGCAGAGGTCACTGAAGCTTTCTTT.

The chain carries TRBV7-9 and TRBJ2-1; maybe TRBD2 (8 bases). Per germline, CDR1 SEHNR and CDR2 FQNEAQ (reference sequence). There are 18 residues in the CDR3. Trimming cost V 5 bases and J 4 bases, with 24 bases left between them. CDR3 residues: CASSPRDSGTRRYNEQFF. The DNA for the CDR3 is TGTGCCAGCAGCCCCCGGGACAGCGGGACTAGGCGATACAATGAGCAGTTCTTC. Filled out from reference TRBV7-9 and TRBJ2-1, the complete variable domain reads DTGVSQNPRHKITKRGQNVTFRCDPISEHNRLYWYRQTLGQGPEFLTYFQNEAQLEKSRLLSDRFSAERPKGSFSTLEIQRTEQGDSAMYLCASSPRDSGTRRYNEQFFGPGTRLTVL.

On this clone: The sample holds other DNA sequences that translate to the same CDR3. V is TRBV7-2 and J is TRBJ2-7; 12 positions match TRBD2. V dropped 6 bases and J dropped 4; count of bases not matched to a gene: 7. This CDR3 spans 15 amino acids. Germline V gene sequence: CDR1 SGHTA, CDR2 FQGNSA. DNA of the CDR3: TGTGCCAGCAGTCTTGGACTAGCGGGATCATACGAGCAGTACTTC. It is translated as CASSLGLAGSYEQYF.

The chain recombines TRBV12-3 or TRBV12-4 with TRBJ2-1; the D gene is possibly TRBD2 (5 bases). Between the trimmed V and J ends, which lost 6 bases and 6 bases, there was a span of 12 bases. The CDR3 extends over 13 amino acids. CDR3 in amino acids: CASSPRGTNEQFF. CDR3 sequence (DNA): TGTGCCAGCAGCCCCCGGGGAACCAATGAGCAGTTCTTC.

This clone was observed once. The chain combines TRBV3-1 (or the pseudogene TRBV3-2) with TRBJ1-2; no reliable D call. Looked up from germline, CDR1 is LGHDT and CDR2 is YNNKEL (reference sequence). V dropped 0 bases and J dropped 5 bases, with 10 bases sitting between them. This CDR3 spans 14 amino acids. The DNA of the CDR3 is TGTGCCAGCAGCCAAGAAGGGCGGGCATATGGCTACACCTTC. This sequence encodes CASSQEGRAYGYTF.

The rearrangement joins TRBV4-2 to TRBJ1-2; D is possibly TRBD1 (6 bases). V dropped 2 bases and J dropped 1 base, with 11 bases sitting between them. CDR1 is LGHNA and CDR2 is YNFKEQ in the germline V gene. This CDR3 is built from 15 residues. CDR3 residues: CASSQNRVVNYGYTF. In DNA, the CDR3 is TGTGCCAGCAGCCAAAACAGGGTGGTTAACTATGGCTACACCTTC.

The genes are TRBV5-6 and TRBJ1-2, with 10 nucleotides matching TRBD1. With V trimmed by 7 bases and J by 5 bases, 11 bases remained unmatched. Germline V lookup: CDR1 SGHDT, CDR2 YYEEEE. This CDR3 spans 15 amino acids. CDR3 region: CASRLLTGGIYGYTF. Written as DNA, the CDR3 is TGTGCCAGCCGACTGTTGACAGGGGGCATTTATGGCTACACCTTC. Full variable domain (missing parts from reference TRBV5-6 and TRBJ1-2): DAGVTQSPTHLIKTRGQQVTLRCSPKSGHDTVSWYQQALGQGPQFIFQYYEEEERQRGNFPDRFSGHQFPNYSSELNVNALLLGDSALYLCASRLLTGGIYGYTFGSGTRLTVV.

The CDR3 protein is CAITLLAGGSYNEQFF. CDR3 nucleotide sequence: TGCGCCATTACTCTCTTAGCGGGAGGGTCCTACAATGAGCAGTTCTTC. The chain links TRBV10-2 to TRBJ2-1, with 11 nucleotides matching TRBD2. This CDR3 comprises 16 residues. V gave up 10 bases and J gave up 1 base; unmatched junction bases: 9. CDR1 and CDR2 from the germline V gene are WSHSY and SAAADI.

V usage is TRBV7-6 and J usage is TRBJ2-7, with TRBD1 identical over 10 bases. The V gene end was trimmed by 1 base and the J gene end by 5 bases; junction bases not matched to a gene: 5. Germline CDR1 reads SGHVS; CDR2 reads FNYEAQ. This CDR3 has 15 residues. This CDR3 reads CASSLVGTGVDEQYF. The CDR3 DNA follows: TGTGCCAGCAGCTTAGTTGGGACAGGGGTGGACGAGCAGTACTTC.

V and J are TRBV2 and TRBJ1-3; the D gene is possibly TRBD1 (5 bases). The germline V and J ends were trimmed by 1 base and 0 bases, with 7 bases remaining between them. Per germline, CDR1 SNHLY and CDR2 FYNNEI. The CDR3 contains 15 residues. The CDR3 region has the DNA TGTGCCAGCAGTGAAGGGACACTCTCTGGAAACACCATATATTTT. It codes for CASSEGTLSGNTIYF.

The rearrangement uses TRBV4-3 and TRBJ2-2; D possibly corresponds to TRBD1 (6 bases). Germline V gene data show CDR1 as LGHNA and CDR2 as YSLEER. The CDR3 has 14 amino acids. Deletions cut 6 bases from V and 3 bases from J, with 11 bases between. Written as DNA, the CDR3 is TGCGCCAGCAGACTACGACAGGACACCGGGGAGCTGTTTTTT. It codes for CASRLRQDTGELFF.

This sequence joins TRBV4-3 and TRBJ1-2, with 9 bases fitting TRBD1. J gave up 6 bases and V 3 bases, and 5 bases lay outside the gene matches. The V gene's germline CDR1 is LGHNA and CDR2 YSLEER. The CDR3 spans 14 residues. This CDR3 is CASSQTGTGNGYTF. For the CDR3, the DNA is TGCGCCAGCAGCCAGACTGGGACAGGGAATGGCTACACCTTC.

The chain employs TRBV6-5 and TRBJ2-3; no clear D gene. CDR3 length: 16 residues. Between the trimmed V and J ends, which lost 2 bases and 4 bases, there was a span of 16 bases. In germline, CDR1 is MNHEY, CDR2 SVGAGI. CDR3 DNA: TGTGCCAGCAGTTACCCTCAAACCGAGGTTCCAGATACGCAGTATTTT. It yields the protein CASSYPQTEVPDTQYF.

The J gene is TRBJ2-3, the V gene TRBV5-6, with TRBD2 matching 14 bases. The CDR3 totals 17 residues. V lost 4 bases and J lost 6; bases outside the gene matches: 10. Germline CDR1 reads SGHDT; CDR2 reads YYEEEE. The CDR3 bases are TGTGCCAGCAGCCGGACCGGGACTAGCGGGAGCCCGGATACGCAGTATTTT. Translation gives CASSRTGTSGSPDTQYF.

This clone was seen once. The chain recombines TRBV7-8 with TRBJ2-5; 8 bases map to TRBD2. The CDR3 spans 16 residues. With 0 bases clipped from V and 1 base from J, the junction kept 4 bases outside the gene matches. In germline, CDR1 is SGHVS, CDR2 FQNEAQ. CDR3 protein: CASSLAPAGAQETQYF. The CDR3, as DNA: TGTGCCAGCAGCTTAGCGCCAGCGGGGGCCCAAGAGACCCAGTACTTC.

The CDR3 loop reads CASSPFGLAGFTDTQYF. The CDR3 nucleotides are TGTGCCAGCAGCCCTTTCGGACTAGCGGGCTTCACAGATACGCAGTATTTT. J is TRBJ2-3 and V is TRBV7-3, with 11 bases that match TRBD2. CDR1 and CDR2 (germline): SGHTA, FQGTGA. CDR3 size: 17 residues. V gave up 5 bases and J gave up 2 bases; unmatched junction bases: 9.